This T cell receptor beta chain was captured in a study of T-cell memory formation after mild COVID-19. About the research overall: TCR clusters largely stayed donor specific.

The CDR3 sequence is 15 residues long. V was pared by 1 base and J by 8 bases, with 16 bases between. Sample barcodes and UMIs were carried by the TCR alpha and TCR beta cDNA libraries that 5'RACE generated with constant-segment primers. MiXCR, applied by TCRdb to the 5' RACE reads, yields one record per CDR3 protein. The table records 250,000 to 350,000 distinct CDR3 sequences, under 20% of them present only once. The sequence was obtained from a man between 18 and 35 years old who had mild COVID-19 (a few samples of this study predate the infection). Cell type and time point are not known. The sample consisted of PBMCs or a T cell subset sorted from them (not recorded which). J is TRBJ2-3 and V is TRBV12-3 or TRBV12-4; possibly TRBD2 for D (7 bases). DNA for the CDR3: TGTGCCAGCAGTTTAGGGGGGGGGCTGTTTGGTACGCAGTATTTT. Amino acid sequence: CASSLGGGLFGTQYF.